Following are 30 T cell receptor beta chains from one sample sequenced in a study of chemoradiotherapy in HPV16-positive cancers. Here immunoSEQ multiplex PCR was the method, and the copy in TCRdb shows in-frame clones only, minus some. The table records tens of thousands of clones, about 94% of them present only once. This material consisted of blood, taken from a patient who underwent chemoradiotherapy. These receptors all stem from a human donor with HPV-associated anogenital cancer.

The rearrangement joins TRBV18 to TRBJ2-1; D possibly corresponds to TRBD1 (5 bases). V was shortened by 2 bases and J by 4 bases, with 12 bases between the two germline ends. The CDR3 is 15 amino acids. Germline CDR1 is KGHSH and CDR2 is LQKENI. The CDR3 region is CASSPWQGVYNEQFF. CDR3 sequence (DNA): TGTGCCAGCTCACCATGGCAGGGCGTATACAATGAGCAGTTCTTC.

The CDR3 DNA reads TGTGCCAGCAGCTTAGCCAGGAGAACTCAAGAGACCCAGTACTTC. It translates to CASSLARRTQETQYF. The chain uses TRBV11-1 and TRBJ2-5; D remains ambiguous. Germline-derived CDR1 and CDR2 are SGHAT and FQDESV (reference sequence). Between the trimmed V and J ends, which lost 0 bases and 2 bases, there was a span of 10 bases. CDR3 size: 15 residues. Complete variable domain (other parts from reference TRBV11-1 and TRBJ2-5): EAEVAQSPRYKITEKSQAVAFWCDPISGHATLYWYRQILGQGPELLVQFQDESVVDDSQLPKDRFSAERLKGVDSTLKIQPAELGDSAMYLCASSLARRTQETQYFGPGTRLLVL.

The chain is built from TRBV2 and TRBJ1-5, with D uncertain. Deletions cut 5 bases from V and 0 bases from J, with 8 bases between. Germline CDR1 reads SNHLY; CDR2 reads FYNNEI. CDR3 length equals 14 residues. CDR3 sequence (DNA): TGTGCCAGCAGTCAAGGCGGTAGCAATCAGCCCCAGCATTTT. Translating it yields CASSQGGSNQPQHF.

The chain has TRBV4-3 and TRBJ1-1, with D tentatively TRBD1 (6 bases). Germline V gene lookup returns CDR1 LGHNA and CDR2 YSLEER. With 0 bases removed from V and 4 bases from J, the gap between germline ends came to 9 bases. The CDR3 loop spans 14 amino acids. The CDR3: CASSQDRGVTEAFF. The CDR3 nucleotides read TGCGCCAGCAGCCAAGACAGGGGTGTCACTGAAGCTTTCTTT.

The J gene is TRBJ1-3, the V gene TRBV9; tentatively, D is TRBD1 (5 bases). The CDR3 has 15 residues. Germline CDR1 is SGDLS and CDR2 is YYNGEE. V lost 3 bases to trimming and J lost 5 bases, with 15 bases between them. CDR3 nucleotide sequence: TGTGCCAGCAGCGCCTCGCCGGGGCCCCGAAACACCATATATTTT. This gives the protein CASSASPGPRNTIYF.

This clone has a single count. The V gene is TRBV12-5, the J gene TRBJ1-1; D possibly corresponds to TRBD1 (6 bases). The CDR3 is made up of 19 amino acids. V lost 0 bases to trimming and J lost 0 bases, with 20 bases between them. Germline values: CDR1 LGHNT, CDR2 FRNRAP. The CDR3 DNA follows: TGTGCTAGTGGTTTGGTAAGGGGAACCGGGACATTCGTGAACACTGAAGCTTTCTTT. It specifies CASGLVRGTGTFVNTEAFF. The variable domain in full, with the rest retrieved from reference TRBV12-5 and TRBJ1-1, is DARVTQTPRHKVTEMGQEVTMRCQPILGHNTVFWYRQTMMQGLELLAYFRNRAPLDDSGMPKDRFSAEMPDATLATLKIQPSEPRDSAVYFCASGLVRGTGTFVNTEAFFGQGTRLTVV.

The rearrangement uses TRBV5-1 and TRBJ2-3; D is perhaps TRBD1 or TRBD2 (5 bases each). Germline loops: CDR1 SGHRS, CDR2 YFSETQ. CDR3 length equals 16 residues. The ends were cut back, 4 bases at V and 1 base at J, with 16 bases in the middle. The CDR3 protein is CASSGRMGRGTDTQYF. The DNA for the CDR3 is TGCGCCAGCAGCGGGCGGATGGGACGGGGCACAGATACGCAGTATTTT.

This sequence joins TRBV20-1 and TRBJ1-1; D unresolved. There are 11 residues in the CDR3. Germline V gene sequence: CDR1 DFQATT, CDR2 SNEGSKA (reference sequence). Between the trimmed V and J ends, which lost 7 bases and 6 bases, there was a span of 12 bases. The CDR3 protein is CSGLRPPEAFF. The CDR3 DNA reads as TGCAGTGGACTGCGGCCCCCTGAAGCTTTCTTT.

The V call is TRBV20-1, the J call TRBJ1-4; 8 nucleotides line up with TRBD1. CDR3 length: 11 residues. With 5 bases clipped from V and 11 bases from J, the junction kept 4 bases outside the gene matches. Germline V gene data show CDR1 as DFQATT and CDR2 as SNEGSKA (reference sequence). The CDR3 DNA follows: TGCAGTGCTGACAGGGGAAACAAACTGTTTTTT. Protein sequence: CSADRGNKLFF.

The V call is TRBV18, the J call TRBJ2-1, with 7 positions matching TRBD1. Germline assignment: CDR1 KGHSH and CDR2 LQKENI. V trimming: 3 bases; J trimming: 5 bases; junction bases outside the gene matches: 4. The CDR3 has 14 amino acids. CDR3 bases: TGTGCCAGCTCACCTCAAGGACAGGACAATGAGCAGTTCTTC. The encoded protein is CASSPQGQDNEQFF. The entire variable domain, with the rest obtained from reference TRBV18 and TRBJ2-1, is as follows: NAGVMQNPRHLVRRRGQEARLRCSPMKGHSHVYWYRQLPEEGLKFMVYLQKENIIDESGMPKERFSAEFPKEGPSILRIQQVVRGDSAAYFCASSPQGQDNEQFFGPGTRLTVL.

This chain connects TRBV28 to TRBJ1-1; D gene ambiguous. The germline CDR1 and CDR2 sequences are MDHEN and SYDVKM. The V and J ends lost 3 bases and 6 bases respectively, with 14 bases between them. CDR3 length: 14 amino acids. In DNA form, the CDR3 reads TGTGCCAGCAGTTTGGAAAGAAGGTCCCCTGAAGCTTTCTTT. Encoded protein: CASSLERRSPEAFF.

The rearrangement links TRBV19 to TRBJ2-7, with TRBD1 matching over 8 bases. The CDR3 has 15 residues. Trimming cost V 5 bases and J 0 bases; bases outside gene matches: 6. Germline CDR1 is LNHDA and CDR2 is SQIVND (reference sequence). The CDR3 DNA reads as TGTGCCAGTAGTGCCGGGACAGGTGTCTCCTACGAGCAGTACTTC. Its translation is CASSAGTGVSYEQYF.

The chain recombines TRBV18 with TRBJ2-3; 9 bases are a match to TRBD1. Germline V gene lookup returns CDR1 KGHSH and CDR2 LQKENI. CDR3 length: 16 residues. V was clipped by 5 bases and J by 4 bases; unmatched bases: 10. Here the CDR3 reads CASSSFPGQGSDTQYF. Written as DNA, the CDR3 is TGTGCCAGCTCATCATTCCCGGGACAGGGTTCAGATACGCAGTATTTT.

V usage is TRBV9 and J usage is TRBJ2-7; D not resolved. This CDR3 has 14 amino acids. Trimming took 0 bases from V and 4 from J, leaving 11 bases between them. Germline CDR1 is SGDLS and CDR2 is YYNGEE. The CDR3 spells CASSVVSARYEQYF. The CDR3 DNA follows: TGTGCCAGCAGCGTAGTGAGCGCGAGGTACGAGCAGTACTTC.

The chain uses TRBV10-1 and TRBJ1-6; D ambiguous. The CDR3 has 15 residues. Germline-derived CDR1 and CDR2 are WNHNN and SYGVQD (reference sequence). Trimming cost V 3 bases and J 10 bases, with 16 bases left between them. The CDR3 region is CASSDPRKGRSPLHF. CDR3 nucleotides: TGCGCCAGCAGTGATCCGCGGAAGGGAAGATCACCCCTCCACTTT.

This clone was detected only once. CDR3 sequence: CASSLARQGNEKLFF. The CDR3 nucleotides read TGTGCCAGCAGCTTAGCTAGGCAGGGAAATGAAAAACTGTTTTTT. The chain links TRBV7-9 to TRBJ1-4; tentatively, D is TRBD1 (5 bases). The CDR3 is 15 amino acids. The germline V and J ends were trimmed by 0 bases and 5 bases, with 10 bases remaining between them. The germline V gene has CDR1 SEHNR and CDR2 FQNEAQ (reference sequence).

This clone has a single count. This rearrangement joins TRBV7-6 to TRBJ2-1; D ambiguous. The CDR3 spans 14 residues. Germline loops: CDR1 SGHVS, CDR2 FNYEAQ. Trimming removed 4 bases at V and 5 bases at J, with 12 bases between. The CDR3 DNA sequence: TGTGCCAGCAGCTCCCGACGAATCGACAATGAGCAGTTCTTC. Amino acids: CASSSRRIDNEQFF.

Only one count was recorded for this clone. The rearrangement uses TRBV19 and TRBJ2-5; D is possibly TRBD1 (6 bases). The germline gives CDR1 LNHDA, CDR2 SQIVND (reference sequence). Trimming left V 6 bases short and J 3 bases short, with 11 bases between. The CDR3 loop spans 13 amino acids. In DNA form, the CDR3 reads TGTGCCAGTAGCAGGACAGTTAAAGAGACCCAGTACTTC. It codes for CASSRTVKETQYF.

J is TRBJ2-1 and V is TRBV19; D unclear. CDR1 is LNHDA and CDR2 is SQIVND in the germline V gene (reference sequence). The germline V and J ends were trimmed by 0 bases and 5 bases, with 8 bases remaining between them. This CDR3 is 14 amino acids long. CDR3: CASSIDSGDNEQFF. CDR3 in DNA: TGTGCCAGTAGTATAGATTCTGGAGACAATGAGCAGTTCTTC.

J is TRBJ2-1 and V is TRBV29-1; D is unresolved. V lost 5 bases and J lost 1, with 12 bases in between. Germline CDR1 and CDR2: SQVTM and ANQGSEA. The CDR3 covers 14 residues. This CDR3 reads CSVTSSISYNEQFF. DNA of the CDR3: TGCAGCGTTACATCCAGTATTTCCTACAATGAGCAGTTCTTC.

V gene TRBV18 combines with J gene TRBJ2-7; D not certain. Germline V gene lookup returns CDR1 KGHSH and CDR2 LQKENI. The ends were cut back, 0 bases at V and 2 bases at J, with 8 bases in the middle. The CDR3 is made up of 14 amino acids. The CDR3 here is CASSPPGRPYEQYF. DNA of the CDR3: TGTGCCAGCTCACCACCGGGTCGTCCCTACGAGCAGTACTTC.

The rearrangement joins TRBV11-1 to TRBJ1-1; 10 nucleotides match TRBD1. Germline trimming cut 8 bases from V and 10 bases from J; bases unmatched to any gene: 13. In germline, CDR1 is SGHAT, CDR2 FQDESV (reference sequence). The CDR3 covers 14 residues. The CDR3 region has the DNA TGTGCCAGCTCCACGAGACAGGGGGCTCCGAGAGCTTTCTTT. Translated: CASSTRQGAPRAFF. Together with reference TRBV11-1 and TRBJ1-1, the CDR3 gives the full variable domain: EAEVAQSPRYKITEKSQAVAFWCDPISGHATLYWYRQILGQGPELLVQFQDESVVDDSQLPKDRFSAERLKGVDSTLKIQPAELGDSAMYLCASSTRQGAPRAFFGQGTRLTVV.

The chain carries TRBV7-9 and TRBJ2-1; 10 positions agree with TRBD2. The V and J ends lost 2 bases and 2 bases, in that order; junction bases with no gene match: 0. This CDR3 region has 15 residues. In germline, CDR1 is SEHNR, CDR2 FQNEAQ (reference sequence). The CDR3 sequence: CASSLTSGTYNEQFF. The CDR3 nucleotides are TGTGCCAGCAGCTTAACTAGCGGGACCTACAATGAGCAGTTCTTC. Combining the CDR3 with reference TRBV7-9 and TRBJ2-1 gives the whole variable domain DTGVSQNPRHKITKRGQNVTFRCDPISEHNRLYWYRQTLGQGPEFLTYFQNEAQLEKSRLLSDRFSAERPKGSFSTLEIQRTEQGDSAMYLCASSLTSGTYNEQFFGPGTRLTVL.

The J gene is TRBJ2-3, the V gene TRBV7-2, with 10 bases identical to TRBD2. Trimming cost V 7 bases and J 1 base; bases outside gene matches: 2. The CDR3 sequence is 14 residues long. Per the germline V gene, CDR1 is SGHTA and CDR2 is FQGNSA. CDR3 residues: CASTTSGGTDTQYF. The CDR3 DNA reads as TGTGCCAGCACCACTAGCGGGGGCACAGATACGCAGTATTTT.

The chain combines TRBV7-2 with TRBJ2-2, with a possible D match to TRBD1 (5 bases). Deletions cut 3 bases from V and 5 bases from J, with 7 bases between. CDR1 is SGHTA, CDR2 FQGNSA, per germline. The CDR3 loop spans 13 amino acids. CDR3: CASSFRGTGELFF. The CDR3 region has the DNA TGTGCCAGCAGCTTTAGGGGAACCGGGGAGCTGTTTTTT.

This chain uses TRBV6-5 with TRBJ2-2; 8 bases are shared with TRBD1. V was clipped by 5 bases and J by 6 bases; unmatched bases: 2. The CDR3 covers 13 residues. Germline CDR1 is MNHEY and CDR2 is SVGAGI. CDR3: CASSPTGAGELFF. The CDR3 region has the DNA TGTGCCAGCAGTCCGACAGGGGCCGGGGAGCTGTTTTTT.

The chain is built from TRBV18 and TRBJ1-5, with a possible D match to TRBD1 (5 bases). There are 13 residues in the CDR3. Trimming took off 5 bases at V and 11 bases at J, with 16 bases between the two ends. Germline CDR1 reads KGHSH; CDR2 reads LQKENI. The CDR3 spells CASSVALGGTQHF. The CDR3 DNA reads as TGTGCCAGCTCAGTCGCCCTGGGGGGGACCCAGCATTTT.

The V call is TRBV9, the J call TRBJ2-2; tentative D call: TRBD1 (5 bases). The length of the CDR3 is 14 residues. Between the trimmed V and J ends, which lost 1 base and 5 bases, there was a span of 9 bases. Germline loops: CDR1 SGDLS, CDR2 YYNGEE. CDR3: CASSVRRATGELFF. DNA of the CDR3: TGTGCCAGCAGCGTACGCAGGGCGACCGGGGAGCTGTTTTTT.

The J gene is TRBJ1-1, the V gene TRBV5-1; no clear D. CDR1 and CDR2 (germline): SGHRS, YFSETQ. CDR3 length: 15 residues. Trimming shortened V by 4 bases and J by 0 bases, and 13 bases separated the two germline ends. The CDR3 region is CASSPRTSMNTEAFF. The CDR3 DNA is TGCGCCAGCAGCCCCCGGACGTCCATGAACACTGAAGCTTTCTTT.

As DNA, the CDR3 is TGTGCCAGCTCCGAAACAGGGGGCAGTAACTATGGCTACACCTTC. Residues: CASSETGGSNYGYTF. The chain employs TRBV18 and TRBJ1-2, with 9 bases lining up with TRBD1. Germline V lookup: CDR1 KGHSH, CDR2 LQKENI. With V trimmed by 6 bases and J by 1 base, 6 bases remained unmatched. This CDR3 has 15 residues.